This T cell receptor (beta chain) was identified in a study of T cell repertoires in cytomegalovirus infection. The wider study: Public TCR beta signatures marked donors with CMV infection and the matching HLA. Regarding the study as a whole: What dominated the ex vivo response were HLA-C-restricted CMV-specific TCR beta clonotypes.

As for this clonotype: Its antigen is undetermined.

Trimming took 7 bases from V and 3 from J, leaving 15 bases between them. Per the germline V gene, CDR1 is MNHEY and CDR2 is SMNVEV (reference sequence). The CDR3 spans 14 residues. Each CDR3 protein gets one entry after TCRdb re-called the reads with MiXCR. The table shows approximately 500,000 distinct CDR3 sequences, with about 15% occurring only once. This chain connects TRBV27 to TRBJ2-5; D could derive from TRBD1 or TRBD2 (6 bases each). This receptor was obtained from a human donor in good health (CMV status not recorded). Some clones in this sample may be carry-over from other donors' samples. The specimen was CD8+ T cells from PBMCs. The DNA for the CDR3 is TGTGCCAGCATGAGAAGGGGGGTCAAAGAGACCCAGTACTTC. Its protein product is CASMRRGVKETQYF.